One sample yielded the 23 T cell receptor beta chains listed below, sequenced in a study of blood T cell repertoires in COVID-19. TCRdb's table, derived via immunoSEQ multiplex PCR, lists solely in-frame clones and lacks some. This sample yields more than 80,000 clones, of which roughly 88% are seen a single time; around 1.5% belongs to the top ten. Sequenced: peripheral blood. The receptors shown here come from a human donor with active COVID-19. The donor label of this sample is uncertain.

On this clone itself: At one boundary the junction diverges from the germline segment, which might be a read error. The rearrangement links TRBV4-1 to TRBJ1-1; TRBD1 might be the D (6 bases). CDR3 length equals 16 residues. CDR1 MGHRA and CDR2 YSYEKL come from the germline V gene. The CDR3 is CASTQWSGTLNTEAFF. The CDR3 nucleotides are TGCGCCAGCACCCAATGGAGCGGGACACTGAACACTGAAGCTTTCTTT.

Here the CDR3 DNA reads TGTGCCAGCAGCGCCCGACTAGCGGAACAAGAGACCCAGTACTTC. It encodes CASSARLAEQETQYF. The chain combines TRBV9 with TRBJ2-5; 9 nucleotides line up with TRBD2. This CDR3 is 15 amino acids long. Germline lookup yields CDR1 SGDLS and CDR2 YYNGEE. V was clipped by 3 bases and J by 2 bases; unmatched bases: 5.

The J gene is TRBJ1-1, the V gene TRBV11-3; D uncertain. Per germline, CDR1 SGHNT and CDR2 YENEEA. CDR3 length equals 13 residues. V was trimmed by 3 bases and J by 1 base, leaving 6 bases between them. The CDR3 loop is CASSLRQNTEAFF. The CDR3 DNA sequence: TGTGCCAGCAGCTTGAGACAGAACACTGAAGCTTTCTTT.

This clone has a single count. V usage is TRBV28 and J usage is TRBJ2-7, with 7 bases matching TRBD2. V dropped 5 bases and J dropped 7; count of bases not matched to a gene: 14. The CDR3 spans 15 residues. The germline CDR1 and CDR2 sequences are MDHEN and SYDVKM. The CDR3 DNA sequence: TGTGCCAGCAGTCGGCCAGCGGGGCCCGCGGGGGAGCAGTACTTC. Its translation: CASSRPAGPAGEQYF. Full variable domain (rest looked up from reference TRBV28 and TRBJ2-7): DVKVTQSSRYLVKRTGEKVFLECVQDMDHENMFWYRQDPGLGLRLIYFSYDVKMKEKGDIPEGYSVSREKKERFSLILESASTNQTSMYLCASSRPAGPAGEQYFGPGTRLTVT.

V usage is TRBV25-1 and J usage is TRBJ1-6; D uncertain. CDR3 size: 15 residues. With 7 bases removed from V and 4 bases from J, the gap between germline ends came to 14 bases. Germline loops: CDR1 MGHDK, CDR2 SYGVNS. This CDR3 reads CASTEKDLYNSPLHF. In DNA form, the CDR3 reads TGTGCCAGCACGGAGAAGGATCTATATAATTCACCCCTCCACTTT.

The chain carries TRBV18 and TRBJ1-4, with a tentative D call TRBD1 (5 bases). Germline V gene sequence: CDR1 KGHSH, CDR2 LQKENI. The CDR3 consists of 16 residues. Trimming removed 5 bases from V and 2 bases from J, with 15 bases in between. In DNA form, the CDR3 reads TGTGCCAGCTCAAGCAAAGTGGGGCGGACTAATGAAAAACTGTTTTTT. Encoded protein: CASSSKVGRTNEKLFF. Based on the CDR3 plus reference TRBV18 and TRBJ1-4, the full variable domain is NAGVMQNPRHLVRRRGQEARLRCSPMKGHSHVYWYRQLPEEGLKFMVYLQKENIIDESGMPKERFSAEFPKEGPSILRIQQVVRGDSAAYFCASSSKVGRTNEKLFFGSGTQLSVL.

The CDR3 loop reads CASSQEAAGVNSPLHF. In DNA, the CDR3 is TGCGCCAGCAGCCAAGAGGCTGCAGGGGTAAATTCACCCCTCCACTTT. The rearrangement joins TRBV4-3 to TRBJ1-6, with TRBD1 as a possible D gene (6 bases). Germline V gives CDR1 LGHNA, CDR2 YSLEER. The CDR3 is made up of 16 amino acids. V was pared by 0 bases and J by 7 bases, with 13 bases between.

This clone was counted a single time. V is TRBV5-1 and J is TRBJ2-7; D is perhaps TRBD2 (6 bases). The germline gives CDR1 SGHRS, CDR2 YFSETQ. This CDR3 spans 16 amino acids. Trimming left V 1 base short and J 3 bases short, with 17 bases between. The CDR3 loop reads CASSLLMGMEGYEQYF. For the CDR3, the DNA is TGCGCCAGCAGCTTGCTTATGGGGATGGAGGGCTACGAGCAGTACTTC.

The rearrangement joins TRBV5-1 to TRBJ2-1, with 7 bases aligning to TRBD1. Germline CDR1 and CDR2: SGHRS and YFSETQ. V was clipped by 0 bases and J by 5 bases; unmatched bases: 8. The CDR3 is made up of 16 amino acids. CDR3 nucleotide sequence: TGCGCCAGCAGCTTGGGGGGACAGATAAAAAACAATGAGCAGTTCTTC. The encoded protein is CASSLGGQIKNNEQFF.

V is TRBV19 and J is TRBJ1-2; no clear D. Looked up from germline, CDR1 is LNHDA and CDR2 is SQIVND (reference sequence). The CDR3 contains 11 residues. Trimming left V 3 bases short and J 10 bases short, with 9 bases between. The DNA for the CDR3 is TGTGCCAGTAGTATGGTCGGGGACTACACCTTC. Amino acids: CASSMVGDYTF. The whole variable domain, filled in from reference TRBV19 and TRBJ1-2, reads DGGITQSPKYLFRKEGQNVTLSCEQNLNHDAMYWYRQDPGQGLRLIYYSQIVNDFQKGDIAEGYSVSREKKESFPLTVTSAQKNPTAFYLCASSMVGDYTFGSGTRLTVV.

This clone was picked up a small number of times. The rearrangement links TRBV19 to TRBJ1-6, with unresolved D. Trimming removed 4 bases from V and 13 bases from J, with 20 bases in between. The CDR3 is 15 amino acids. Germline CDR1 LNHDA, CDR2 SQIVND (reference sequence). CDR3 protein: CASSTTPAGYGPLHF. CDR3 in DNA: TGTGCCAGTAGTACCACCCCAGCAGGCTATGGCCCCCTCCACTTT.

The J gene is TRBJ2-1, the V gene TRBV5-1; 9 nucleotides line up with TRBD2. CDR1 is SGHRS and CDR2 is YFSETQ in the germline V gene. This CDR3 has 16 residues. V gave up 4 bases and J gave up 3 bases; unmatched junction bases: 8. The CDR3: CASSILTSGNYNEQFF. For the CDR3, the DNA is TGCGCCAGCAGCATCCTGACTAGCGGTAACTACAATGAGCAGTTCTTC.

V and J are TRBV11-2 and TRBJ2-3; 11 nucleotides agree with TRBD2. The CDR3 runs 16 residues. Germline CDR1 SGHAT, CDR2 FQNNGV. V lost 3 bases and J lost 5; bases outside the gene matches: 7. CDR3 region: CASSFLAGGRGDTQYF. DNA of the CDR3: TGTGCCAGCAGCTTCTTAGCGGGGGGGCGCGGAGATACGCAGTATTTT. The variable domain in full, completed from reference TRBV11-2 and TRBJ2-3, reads EAGVAQSPRYKIIEKRQSVAFWCNPISGHATLYWYQQILGQGPKLLIQFQNNGVVDDSQLPKDRFSAERLKGVDSTLKIQPAKLEDSAVYLCASSFLAGGRGDTQYFGPGTRLTVL.

CDR3 residues: CASSPGGYEQYF. CDR3 nucleotides: TGTGCCAGCAGTCCCGGTGGCTACGAGCAGTACTTC. This chain joins TRBV6-2 or TRBV6-3 and TRBJ2-7; D uncertain. The CDR3 is made up of 12 amino acids. V was clipped by 5 bases and J by 3 bases, with 8 bases between them. Germline CDR1 MNHEY, CDR2 SVGEGT.

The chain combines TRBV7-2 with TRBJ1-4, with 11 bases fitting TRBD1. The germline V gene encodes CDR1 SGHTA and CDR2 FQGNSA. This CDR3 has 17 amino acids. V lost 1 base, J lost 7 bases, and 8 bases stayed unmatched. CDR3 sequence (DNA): TGTGCCAGCAGCTTAGTAGGGACAGGGGGGATAAGTGAAAAACTGTTTTTT. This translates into CASSLVGTGGISEKLFF.

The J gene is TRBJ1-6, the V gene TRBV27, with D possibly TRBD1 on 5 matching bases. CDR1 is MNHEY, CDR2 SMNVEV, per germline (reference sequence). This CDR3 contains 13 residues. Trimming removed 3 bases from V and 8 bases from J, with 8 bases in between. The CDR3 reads CASSFRVDSPLHF. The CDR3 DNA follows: TGTGCCAGCAGTTTCAGGGTAGATTCACCCCTCCACTTT.

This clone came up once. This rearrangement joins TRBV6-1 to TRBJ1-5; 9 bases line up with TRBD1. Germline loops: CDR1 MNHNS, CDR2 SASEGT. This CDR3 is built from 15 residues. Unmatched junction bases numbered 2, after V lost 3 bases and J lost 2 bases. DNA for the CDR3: TGTGCCAGCAGTGAGGACAGGGGTGGCAATCAGCCCCAGCATTTT. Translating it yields CASSEDRGGNQPQHF.

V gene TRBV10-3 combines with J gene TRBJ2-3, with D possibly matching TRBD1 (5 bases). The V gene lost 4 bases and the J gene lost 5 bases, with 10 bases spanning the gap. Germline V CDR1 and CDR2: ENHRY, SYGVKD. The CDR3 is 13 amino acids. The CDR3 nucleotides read TGTGCCATCAGTGGGCAGGGCGGAGATACGCAGTATTTT. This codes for CAISGQGGDTQYF.

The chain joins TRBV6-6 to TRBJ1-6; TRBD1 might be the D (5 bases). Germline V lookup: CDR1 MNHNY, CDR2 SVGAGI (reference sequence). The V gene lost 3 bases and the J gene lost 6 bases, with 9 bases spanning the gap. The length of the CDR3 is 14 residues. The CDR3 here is CASSYAGRNSPLHF. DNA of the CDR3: TGTGCCAGCAGTTATGCAGGGCGTAATTCACCCCTCCACTTT.

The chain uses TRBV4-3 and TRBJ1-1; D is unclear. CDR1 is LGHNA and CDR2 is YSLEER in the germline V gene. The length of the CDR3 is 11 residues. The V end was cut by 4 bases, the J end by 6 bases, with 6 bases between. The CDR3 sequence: CASSRGAEAFF. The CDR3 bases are TGCGCCAGCAGCCGGGGAGCTGAAGCTTTCTTT.

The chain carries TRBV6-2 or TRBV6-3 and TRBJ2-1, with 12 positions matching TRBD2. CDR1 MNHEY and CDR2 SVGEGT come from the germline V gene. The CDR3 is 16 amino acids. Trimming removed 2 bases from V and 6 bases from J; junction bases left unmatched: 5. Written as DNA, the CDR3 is TGTGCCAGCAGTTACAGGACTAGCGGGGTGTCCAATGAGCAGTTCTTC. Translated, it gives CASSYRTSGVSNEQFF.

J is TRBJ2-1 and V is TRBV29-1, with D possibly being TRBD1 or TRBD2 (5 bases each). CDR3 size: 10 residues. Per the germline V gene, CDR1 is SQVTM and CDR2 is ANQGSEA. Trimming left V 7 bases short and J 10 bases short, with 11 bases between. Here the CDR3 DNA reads TGCAGCGCGGGGCACGAGGAGCAGTTCTTC. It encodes CSAGHEEQFF.

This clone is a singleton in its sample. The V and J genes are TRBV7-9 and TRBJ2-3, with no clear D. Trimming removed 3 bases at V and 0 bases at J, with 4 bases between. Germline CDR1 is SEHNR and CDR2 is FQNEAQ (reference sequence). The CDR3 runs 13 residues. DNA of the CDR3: TGTGCCAGCAGCTTCCTGAGCACAGATACGCAGTATTTT. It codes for CASSFLSTDTQYF.